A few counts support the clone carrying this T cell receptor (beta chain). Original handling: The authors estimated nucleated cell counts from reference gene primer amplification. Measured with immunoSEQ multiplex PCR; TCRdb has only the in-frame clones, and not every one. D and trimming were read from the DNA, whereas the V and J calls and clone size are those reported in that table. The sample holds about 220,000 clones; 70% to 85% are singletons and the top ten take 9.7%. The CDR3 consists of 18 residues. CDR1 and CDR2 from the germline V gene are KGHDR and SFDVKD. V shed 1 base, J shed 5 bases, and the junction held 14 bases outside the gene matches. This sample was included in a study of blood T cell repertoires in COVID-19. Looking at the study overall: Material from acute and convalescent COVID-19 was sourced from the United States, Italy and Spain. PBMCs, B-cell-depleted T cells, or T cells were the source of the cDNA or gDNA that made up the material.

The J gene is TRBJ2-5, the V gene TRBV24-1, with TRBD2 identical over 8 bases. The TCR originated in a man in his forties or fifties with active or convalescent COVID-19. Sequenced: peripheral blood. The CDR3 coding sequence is TGTGCCACCAGTGATTTTCTTCGGGGTAGCGGGATTCCGGAGACCCAGTACTTC. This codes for CATSDFLRGSGIPETQYF.